The rows below give T cell receptor beta chains drawn from one sample of a study of chemoradiotherapy in HPV16-positive cancers. The data were produced by immunoSEQ multiplex PCR, yet TCRdb's version contains in-frame clones alone and is incomplete. The table shows 30,000 to 40,000 clones, with approximately 73% occurring only once. Source: blood, taken from a patient who underwent chemoradiotherapy. The receptor source for this set is a human donor with HPV-associated anogenital cancer. CDR3s include the opening cysteine and the closing phenylalanine or tryptophan. The D gene is left open where the match is weak. Size tells how often a clone was seen (once, few, many) or the class of an expanded clone, and some rows leave it out.

V gene,D gene,J gene,clone size,CDR3 DNA,CDR3 protein
TRBV5-6,.,TRBJ2-1,.,TGTGCCAGCAGCATCCTGGAGGCTGCGAAGCAGTTCTTC,CASSILEAAKQFF
TRBV27,.,TRBJ2-7,few,TGTGCCAGCAGTCCCTGGGGGGACGGAGGCGACGAGCAGTACTTC,CASSPWGDGGDEQYF
TRBV6-1,.,TRBJ2-3,once,TGTGCCAGCATCCCCCAGGGGACCTCAGGAGATACGCAGTATTTT,CASIPQGTSGDTQYF
TRBV2,.,TRBJ1-2,.,TGTGCCAGCGGGATCGGGGACGGCTATGGCTACACCTTC,CASGIGDGYGYTF
TRBV5-1,.,TRBJ1-2,.,TGCGCCAGCAGCTTGGGGCTAGGTGGAGTTGGATATGGCTACACCTTC,CASSLGLGGVGYGYTF
TRBV7-2,TRBD2,TRBJ2-7,.,TGTGCCAGCAGACTCCTCAGGACTAGCGGGTCCCACGAGCAGTACTTC,CASRLLRTSGSHEQYF
TRBV11-2,.,TRBJ1-1,.,TGTGCCAGCAGCTACCCTGGGGGCACTGAAGCTTTCTTT,CASSYPGGTEAFF
TRBV18,.,TRBJ2-7,.,TGTGCCAGCTCACCAGCAGACGGCTACGAGCAGTACTTC,CASSPADGYEQYF
TRBV30,.,TRBJ1-1,.,TGTGCCTGGACGAAGGGGAGCGCTGAAGCTTTCTTT,CAWTKGSAEAFF
TRBV4-1,TRBD1,TRBJ1-2,.,TGCGCCAGCAGCCAAGAGATACAGGGGGATAATGGCTACACCTTC,CASSQEIQGDNGYTF
TRBV6-1,TRBD1,TRBJ1-6,.,TGTGCCAGCCCAGGGGACAGTTATAATTCACCCCTCCACTTT,CASPGDSYNSPLHF
TRBV13,TRBD1,TRBJ2-7,few,TGTGCCAGCAGCAATGACAGGGGCCCACGCGAGCAGTACTTC,CASSNDRGPREQYF
TRBV29-1,.,TRBJ1-5,.,TGCAGCGTTTCGCGGGGGGAGAGGCAGCCCCAGCATTTT,CSVSRGERQPQHF
TRBV11-1,.,TRBJ2-5,few,TGTGCCAGCAGCCTCCGGGACGGACAAGAGACCCAGTACTTC,CASSLRDGQETQYF
TRBV18,.,TRBJ2-7,.,TGTGCCAGCTCACCACCCCCGGGAAACCCCTACGAGCAGTACTTC,CASSPPPGNPYEQYF
TRBV5-6,.,TRBJ2-3,.,TGTGCCAGCAGCGCCCAAGGAAGCACAGATACGCAGTATTTT,CASSAQGSTDTQYF
TRBV27,.,TRBJ1-4,.,TGTGCCAGCAGAGACAATATACAGGGAGTCAGGGAAAAACTGTTTTTT,CASRDNIQGVREKLFF
TRBV18,.,TRBJ1-1,.,TGTGCCAGCTCACCTAAACAGGGAGGGGTCACTGAAGCTTTCTTT,CASSPKQGGVTEAFF
TRBV30,TRBD1,TRBJ2-2,once,TGTGCCTGGAAAGGGACAGTGGGGGCCGGGGAGCTGTTTTTT,CAWKGTVGAGELFF
TRBV5-1,TRBD1,TRBJ1-3,.,TGCGCCAGCAGCCCGGGACAGAGTGGAAACACCATATATTTT,CASSPGQSGNTIYF
TRBV25-1,.,TRBJ1-2,.,TGTGCCAGCAGTCCGGCGGGGGACTATGGCTACACCTTC,CASSPAGDYGYTF
TRBV6-6,TRBD1,TRBJ1-2,.,TGTGCCAGCAGTTACTCGACAGGGTTGGGCAACTATGGCTACACCTTC,CASSYSTGLGNYGYTF
TRBV6-5,.,TRBJ2-7,.,TGTGCCAGCAGTGAGCGGAACTCCGGCGAGCAGTACTTC,CASSERNSGEQYF
TRBV11-2,.,TRBJ1-1,.,TGTGCCAGCAGGGGGACCTCTGAAGCTTTCTTT,CASRGTSEAFF
TRBV25-1,.,TRBJ1-1,.,TGTGCCAGCAGGAAGACACAGGGACTCACTGAAGCTTTCTTT,CASRKTQGLTEAFF
TRBV5-6,.,TRBJ1-3,.,TGTGCCAGCAGCTTATATCGCTTCAGCTCTGGAAACACCATATATTTT,CASSLYRFSSGNTIYF
TRBV5-1,.,TRBJ2-3,.,TGCGCCAGCACCCGGGAACGGGGCACAGATACGCAGTATTTT,CASTRERGTDTQYF
TRBV5-1,.,TRBJ1-2,.,TGCGCCAGCAGCTCCGCTCAGGGAAGGTATGGCTACACCTTC,CASSSAQGRYGYTF
TRBV5-1,.,TRBJ1-2,.,TGCGCCAGCAGCGTCGCGGCAGCTAACTATGGCTACACCTTC,CASSVAAANYGYTF
TRBV30,.,TRBJ1-1,few,TGTGCCTGGGGGGAGACTGAAGCTTTCTTT,CAWGETEAFF
TRBV5-8,.,TRBJ2-7,few,TGTGCCAGCAGCTTGGGCCCGGGAGTAGGCGAGCAGTACTTC,CASSLGPGVGEQYF
TRBV5-4,TRBD1,TRBJ2-1,few,TGTGCCAGCAGCGTACCGGGACAGGGAGGTGACAATGAGCAGTTCTTC,CASSVPGQGGDNEQFF
TRBV6-5,TRBD1,TRBJ1-1,few,TGTGCCAGCAGGCTGACAGGGGGAGGAGCTTTCTTT,CASRLTGGGAFF
TRBV30,.,TRBJ2-4,once,TGTGCCTGGGCCGGGGAAGCCAAAAACATTCAGTACTTC,CAWAGEAKNIQYF
TRBV5-1,TRBD1,TRBJ2-5,.,TGCGCCAGCAGCTTCTCCGGGACAGGGGATGAGACCCAGTACTTC,CASSFSGTGDETQYF
TRBV30,TRBD1,TRBJ1-5,few,TGTGCCTGGTCTCCTCCGACAGGGAGGTATCAGCCCCAGCATTTT,CAWSPPTGRYQPQHF
TRBV7-8,.,TRBJ2-7,.,TGTGCCAGCAGCCCTTGGGGGGACGAGCAGTACTTC,CASSPWGDEQYF
TRBV19,.,TRBJ1-1,few,TGTGCCATTAAAGGGGGGCGCGAATGGGACACTGAAGCTTTCTTT,CAIKGGREWDTEAFF
TRBV9,.,TRBJ1-1,.,TGTGCCAGCAGCCAGGGGATCAACACTGAAGCTTTCTTT,CASSQGINTEAFF
TRBV5-1,.,TRBJ1-3,.,TGCGCCAGCAGCTCGGGTTACTCTGGAAACACCATATATTTT,CASSSGYSGNTIYF
TRBV6-4,.,TRBJ2-6,few,TGTGCCAGCAGTGACAGGGGAACCTCTGGGGCCAACGTCCTGACTTTC,CASSDRGTSGANVLTF
TRBV1,.,TRBJ1-5,few,TGCACCAGCAGCCAAGATTATGAGGGAAATCAGCCCCAGCATTTT,CTSSQDYEGNQPQHF
TRBV19,.,TRBJ2-2,.,TGTGCCAGTACCCCCGTCGCTGGGACCGGGGAGCTGTTTTTT,CASTPVAGTGELFF
TRBV28,.,TRBJ1-2,.,TGTGCCAGCAGTACCGCAGTTGGTGGCTACACCTTC,CASSTAVGGYTF
TRBV4-3,TRBD1,TRBJ1-1,few,TGCGCCAGCAGCCAAGAAGTGGGAAGCGAGGCAGGGGGCACTGAAGCTTTCTTT,CASSQEVGSEAGGTEAFF
TRBV18,.,TRBJ1-5,.,TGTGCCAGCTCAAACGGTAGGCAGCCCCAGCATTTT,CASSNGRQPQHF
TRBV15,.,TRBJ2-2,.,TGTGCCACCAGCAGAGACCAGGGGACCGGGGAGCTGTTTTTT,CATSRDQGTGELFF
TRBV5-1,.,TRBJ1-4,.,TGCGCCAGCAGCTTGGAGTCCTTCAAATTTCGGGAAAAACTGTTTTTT,CASSLESFKFREKLFF
TRBV7-9,.,TRBJ1-1,.,TGTGCCAGCAGCCTCCCGGGGAGGGAAGCTTTCTTT,CASSLPGREAFF
TRBV19,.,TRBJ1-1,.,TGTGCCAGTACCCCTAGGAGGGGGGGCACTGAAGCTTTCTTT,CASTPRRGGTEAFF
TRBV6-5,TRBD1,TRBJ1-6,few,TGTGCCAGCAGGCGGGACAGCTATAATTCACCCCTCCACTTT,CASRRDSYNSPLHF